This passage covers 17 T cell receptor beta chains from one sample sequenced in a study of cytomegalovirus exposure and HLA in healthy donors. The table came from immunoSEQ multiplex PCR; TCRdb's copy has only in-frame clones and leaves some out. The profile shows 100,000 to 120,000 clones, around 90% of them singletons. Sequences were obtained from PBMCs. Every receptor here comes from a woman under 30 in good health and CMV-seronegative.

This rearrangement joins TRBV15 to TRBJ1-2, with 8 bases identical to TRBD1. Trimming at V came to 7 bases and at J to 4 bases, leaving 8 bases not matched to a gene. CDR1 LNHNV and CDR2 YYDKDF come from the germline V gene (reference sequence). The CDR3 has 14 amino acids. This CDR3 reads CATTNPGTGYGYTF. The CDR3 coding sequence is TGTGCCACCACCAATCCCGGGACAGGCTATGGCTACACCTTC.

This rearrangement joins TRBV7-3 to TRBJ2-7; a weak D match, TRBD2 (5 bases). This CDR3 is built from 14 residues. V lost 4 bases, J lost 0 bases, and 10 bases lay in between. Looked up from germline, CDR1 is SGHTA and CDR2 is FQGTGA. CDR3 sequence: CASSSIGSSYEQYF. CDR3 DNA: TGTGCCAGCAGCTCTATTGGGAGCTCCTACGAGCAGTACTTC.

CDR3: CASSGQANNEQFF. As DNA, the CDR3 is TGTGCCAGCAGCGGACAGGCCAACAATGAGCAGTTCTTC. V is TRBV7-3 and J is TRBJ2-1, with 7 bases that match TRBD1. J was trimmed by 5 bases and V by 5 bases; bases with no gene match: 3. CDR3 length: 13 amino acids. CDR1 is SGHTA and CDR2 is FQGTGA in the germline V gene.

The chain employs TRBV7-8 and TRBJ2-7; 7 bases fit TRBD2. CDR3 size: 13 residues. Germline assignment: CDR1 SGHVS and CDR2 FQNEAQ. The junction had 3 bases not matched to a gene; V was cut back by 4 bases and J by 3 bases. CDR3 sequence: CASSSRGGYEQYF. Written as DNA, the CDR3 is TGTGCCAGCAGCTCGCGCGGGGGCTACGAGCAGTACTTC.

This clone was picked up one time. The J gene is TRBJ2-2, the V gene TRBV6-4; D unresolved. Germline CDR1 is MRHNA and CDR2 is SNTAGT. CDR3 length equals 15 residues. V lost 5 bases, J lost 5 bases, and 15 bases lay in between. CDR3 nucleotide sequence: TGTGCCAGCAGTTTCGGTGGAGTAGAGACCGGGGAGCTGTTTTTT. It yields the protein CASSFGGVETGELFF.

V and J are TRBV5-1 and TRBJ1-2, with TRBD1 matching 8 bases. This CDR3 comprises 15 residues. Germline-derived CDR1 and CDR2 are SGHRS and YFSETQ. V trimming: 4 bases; J trimming: 4 bases; junction bases outside the gene matches: 9. In DNA form, the CDR3 reads TGCGCCAGCAGCACCGGACAGGGAGGGGGCTATGGCTACACCTTC. It codes for CASSTGQGGGYGYTF.

Only one count was recorded for this clone. The V call is TRBV6-6, the J call TRBJ1-2; maybe TRBD1 (6 bases). The CDR3 sequence is 15 residues long. Germline V CDR1 and CDR2: MNHNY, SVGAGI (reference sequence). The ends were cut back, 0 bases at V and 4 bases at J, with 12 bases in the middle. The CDR3 DNA reads as TGTGCCAGCAGTTACTCGACAGGACCGCTCTATGGCTACACCTTC. This encodes CASSYSTGPLYGYTF.

The V call is TRBV29-1, the J call TRBJ2-1, with D perhaps TRBD1 (6 bases). This CDR3 comprises 15 residues. Germline V gene data show CDR1 as SQVTM and CDR2 as ANQGSEA. V was pared by 0 bases and J by 2 bases, with 11 bases between. CDR3 residues: CSVEEPRGAYNEQFF. In DNA, the CDR3 is TGCAGCGTTGAAGAGCCCAGGGGAGCCTACAATGAGCAGTTCTTC.

J is TRBJ2-1 and V is TRBV5-1; weak D call: TRBD2 (6 bases). Trimming pared 1 base from V and 1 base from J, leaving 12 bases between. The V gene's germline CDR1 is SGHRS and CDR2 YFSETQ. The CDR3 has 16 amino acids. The CDR3 region has the DNA TGCGCCAGCAGCTTGTTCGGTAGCGGTTCCTACAATGAGCAGTTCTTC. Residues: CASSLFGSGSYNEQFF.

The V gene is TRBV30, the J gene TRBJ1-1, with D uncertain. CDR1 is GTSNPN and CDR2 is SVGIG in the germline V gene (reference sequence). The CDR3 is made up of 13 amino acids. With 6 bases removed from V and 3 bases from J, the gap between germline ends came to 14 bases. The CDR3 sequence is CACFAGSYTEAFF. The CDR3 region has the DNA TGTGCCTGCTTTGCAGGATCTTACACTGAAGCTTTCTTT.

V usage is TRBV28 and J usage is TRBJ1-2; 10 nucleotides align to TRBD1. The CDR3 covers 15 residues. Losses at the gene ends were 4 bases for V and 7 bases for J; bases not matched to a gene: 9. The V gene's germline CDR1 is MDHEN and CDR2 SYDVKM. The CDR3 loop reads CASSSRGTGDIGYTF. DNA for the CDR3: TGTGCCAGCAGTTCCCGAGGGACAGGGGATATTGGCTACACCTTC.

V usage is TRBV2 and J usage is TRBJ2-5, with TRBD2 as a possible D gene (5 bases). The CDR3 length is 16 residues. The V gene lost 7 bases and the J gene lost 3 bases, with 21 bases spanning the gap. From germline, CDR1 is SNHLY and CDR2 FYNNEI. The CDR3 bases are TGTGCCAGCACTCCCGGGATAGCATCAACAGAAGAGACCCAGTACTTC. Encoded protein: CASTPGIASTEETQYF.

The chain uses TRBV29-1 and TRBJ1-2; possible D gene TRBD1, 6 bases. V dropped 6 bases and J dropped 4 bases, with 18 bases sitting between them. The CDR3 is 14 residues long. Germline CDR1 and CDR2: SQVTM and ANQGSEA. The CDR3 nucleotides are TGCAGCGTGGGGGCGGACAGCTTTTCCTATGGCTACACCTTC. Its protein is CSVGADSFSYGYTF.

The J gene is TRBJ1-3, the V gene TRBV6-5, with a weak D call TRBD1 (5 bases). The CDR3 runs 12 residues. The V gene's germline CDR1 is MNHEY and CDR2 SVGAGI. The V end was cut by 9 bases, the J end by 5 bases, with 11 bases between. CDR3 DNA sequence: TGTGCCAGTCGGGAGGGACGAAACACCATATATTTT. It yields the protein CASREGRNTIYF.

J is TRBJ2-7 and V is TRBV6-1; TRBD1 matches 9 bases. V trimming: 2 bases; J trimming: 1 base; junction bases outside the gene matches: 3. There are 15 residues in the CDR3. Germline CDR1 and CDR2: MNHNS and SASEGT. The CDR3 loop reads CASSERTGVSYEQYF. The CDR3 nucleotides read TGTGCCAGCAGTGAAAGGACAGGGGTGTCCTACGAGCAGTACTTC.

This clone was seen only once. The J gene is TRBJ1-1, the V gene TRBV30, with 8 bases aligning to TRBD1. CDR3 size: 11 residues. CDR1 and CDR2 (germline): GTSNPN, SVGIG (reference sequence). J was trimmed by 7 bases and V by 4 bases; bases with no gene match: 2. Written as DNA, the CDR3 is TGTGCCTGGAAAGGACAGGGTGAAGCTTTCTTT. Translating it yields CAWKGQGEAFF.

This clone was detected once. The genes are TRBV9 and TRBJ2-3; 8 nucleotides align to TRBD2. The CDR3 is made up of 15 amino acids. Losses at the gene ends were 1 base for V and 8 bases for J; bases not matched to a gene: 9. The V gene's germline CDR1 is SGDLS and CDR2 YYNGEE. The CDR3 sequence is CASSVMGTSRGTQYF. Written as DNA, the CDR3 is TGTGCCAGCAGCGTAATGGGGACTAGTCGGGGTACGCAGTATTTT.